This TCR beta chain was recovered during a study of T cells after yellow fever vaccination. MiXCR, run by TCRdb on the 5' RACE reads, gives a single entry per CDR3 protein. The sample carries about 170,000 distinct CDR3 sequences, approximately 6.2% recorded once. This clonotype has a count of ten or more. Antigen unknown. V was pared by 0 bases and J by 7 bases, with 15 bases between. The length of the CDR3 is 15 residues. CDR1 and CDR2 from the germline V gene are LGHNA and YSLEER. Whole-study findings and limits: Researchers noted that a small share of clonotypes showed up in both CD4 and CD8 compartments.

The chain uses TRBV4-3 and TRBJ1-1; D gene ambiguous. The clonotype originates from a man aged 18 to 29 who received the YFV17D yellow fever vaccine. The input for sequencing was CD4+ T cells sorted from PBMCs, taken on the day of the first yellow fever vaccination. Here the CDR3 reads CASSQDVWVNLEAFF. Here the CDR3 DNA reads TGCGCCAGCAGCCAAGATGTCTGGGTCAACCTTGAAGCTTTCTTT.